This TCR beta chain was recorded in a study of cytomegalovirus exposure and HLA in healthy donors. Study-wide context: Falling in the Caucasian-associated ancestry cluster were about four fifths of approximately 410 genotyped donors.

The PCR used 60 Vbeta and 13 Jbeta primers. Clones were sequenced by immunoSEQ multiplex PCR, and TCRdb holds only the in-frame ones, with some missing. The sample has some 190,000 clones, about 69% seen once. CDR1 and CDR2 from the germline V gene are LGHNA and YSLEER. Unmatched junction bases numbered 9, after V lost 4 bases and J lost 7 bases. The CDR3 runs 16 residues. The rearrangement links TRBV4-3 to TRBJ2-2; 10 positions agree with TRBD2. This TCR derives from a young man in good health and CMV-seropositive. What was sequenced was PBMCs. CDR3: CASSPSGPSGSGELFF. The CDR3 region has the DNA TGCGCCAGCAGCCCCTCTGGTCCTAGCGGGAGCGGGGAGCTGTTTTTT.